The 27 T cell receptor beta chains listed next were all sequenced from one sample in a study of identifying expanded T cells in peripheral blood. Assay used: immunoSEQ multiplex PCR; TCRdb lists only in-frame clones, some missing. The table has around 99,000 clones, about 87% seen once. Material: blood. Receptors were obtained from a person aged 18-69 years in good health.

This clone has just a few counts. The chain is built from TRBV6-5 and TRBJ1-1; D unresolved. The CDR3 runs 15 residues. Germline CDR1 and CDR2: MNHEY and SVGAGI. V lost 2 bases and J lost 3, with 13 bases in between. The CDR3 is CASSYLRTGDTEAFF. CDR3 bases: TGTGCCAGCAGTTACCTCAGGACCGGAGACACTGAAGCTTTCTTT.

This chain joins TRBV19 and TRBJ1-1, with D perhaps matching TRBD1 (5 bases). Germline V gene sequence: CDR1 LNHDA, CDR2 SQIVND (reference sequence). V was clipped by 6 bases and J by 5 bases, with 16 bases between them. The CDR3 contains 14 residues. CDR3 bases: TGTGCCAGTAGATCCAGCCAGGGAGGGACTGAAGCTTTCTTT. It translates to CASRSSQGGTEAFF.

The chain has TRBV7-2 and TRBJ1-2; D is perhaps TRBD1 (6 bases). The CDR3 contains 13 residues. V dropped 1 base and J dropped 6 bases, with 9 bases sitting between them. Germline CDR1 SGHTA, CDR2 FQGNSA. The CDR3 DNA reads TGTGCCAGCAGCTTAGGGGGGCTTAATGGCTACACCTTC. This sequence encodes CASSLGGLNGYTF.

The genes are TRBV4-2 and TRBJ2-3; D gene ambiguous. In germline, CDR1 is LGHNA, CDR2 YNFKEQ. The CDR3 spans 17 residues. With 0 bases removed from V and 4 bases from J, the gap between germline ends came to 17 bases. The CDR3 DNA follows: TGTGCCAGCAGCCAAGAGTCGGCAAGCCCTCTCCCAGATACGCAGTATTTT. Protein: CASSQESASPLPDTQYF.

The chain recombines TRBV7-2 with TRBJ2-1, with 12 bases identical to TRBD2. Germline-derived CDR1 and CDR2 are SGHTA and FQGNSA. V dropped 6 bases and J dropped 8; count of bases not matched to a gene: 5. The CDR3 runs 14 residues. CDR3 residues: CASSSTSGGYEQFF. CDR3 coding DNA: TGTGCCAGCAGTTCGACTAGCGGGGGTTATGAGCAGTTCTTC.

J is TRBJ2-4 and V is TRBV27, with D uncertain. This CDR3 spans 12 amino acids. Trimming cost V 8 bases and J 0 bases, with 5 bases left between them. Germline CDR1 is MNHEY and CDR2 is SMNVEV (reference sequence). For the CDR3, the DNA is TGTGCCAGCGGGTCAGCCAAAAACATTCAGTACTTC. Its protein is CASGSAKNIQYF.

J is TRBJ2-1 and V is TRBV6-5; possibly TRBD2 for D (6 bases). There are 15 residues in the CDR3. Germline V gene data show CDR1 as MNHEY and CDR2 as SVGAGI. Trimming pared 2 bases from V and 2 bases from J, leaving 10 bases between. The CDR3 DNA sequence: TGTGCCAGCAGTTACGGGGGGTACACCTACAATGAGCAGTTCTTC. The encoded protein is CASSYGGYTYNEQFF.

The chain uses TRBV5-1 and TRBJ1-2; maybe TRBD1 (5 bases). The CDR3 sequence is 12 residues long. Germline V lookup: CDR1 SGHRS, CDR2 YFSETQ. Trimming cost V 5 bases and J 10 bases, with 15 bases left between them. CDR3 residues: CASRTQGSDYTF. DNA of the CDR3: TGCGCCAGCAGGACCCAGGGCAGTGACTACACCTTC.

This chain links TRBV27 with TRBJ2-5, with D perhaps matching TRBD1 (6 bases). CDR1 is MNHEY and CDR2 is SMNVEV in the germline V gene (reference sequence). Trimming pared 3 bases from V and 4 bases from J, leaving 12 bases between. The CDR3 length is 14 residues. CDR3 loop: CASSLTGDGETQYF. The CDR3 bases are TGTGCCAGCAGTTTGACAGGCGATGGAGAGACCCAGTACTTC.

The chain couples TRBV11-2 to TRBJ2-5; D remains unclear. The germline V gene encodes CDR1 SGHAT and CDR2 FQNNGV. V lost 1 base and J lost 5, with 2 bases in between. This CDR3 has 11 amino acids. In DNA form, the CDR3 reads TGTGCCAGCAGCTTAGGGGAGACCCAGTACTTC. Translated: CASSLGETQYF.

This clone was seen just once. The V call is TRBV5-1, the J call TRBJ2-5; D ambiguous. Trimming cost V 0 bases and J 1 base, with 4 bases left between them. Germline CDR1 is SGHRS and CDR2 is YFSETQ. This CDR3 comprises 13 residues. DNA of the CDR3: TGCGCCAGCAGCTTGGAGCCCCAAGAGACCCAGTACTTC. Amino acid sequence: CASSLEPQETQYF. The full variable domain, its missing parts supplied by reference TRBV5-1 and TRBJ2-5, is KAGVTQTPRYLIKTRGQQVTLSCSPISGHRSVSWYQQTPGQGLQFLFEYFSETQRNKGNFPGRFSGRQFSNSRSEMNVSTLELGDSALYLCASSLEPQETQYFGPGTRLLVL.

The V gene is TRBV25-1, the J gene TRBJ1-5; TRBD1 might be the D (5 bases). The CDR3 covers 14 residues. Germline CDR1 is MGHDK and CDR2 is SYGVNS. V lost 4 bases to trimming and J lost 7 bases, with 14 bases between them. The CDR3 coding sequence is TGTGCCAGCAGTGGTCCGGGGGGTGGGCAGCCCCAGCATTTT. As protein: CASSGPGGGQPQHF. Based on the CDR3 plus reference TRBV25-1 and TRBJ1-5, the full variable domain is EADIYQTPRYLVIGTGKKITLECSQTMGHDKMYWYQQDPGMELHLIHYSYGVNSTEKGDLSSESTVSRIRTEHFPLTLESARPSHTSQYLCASSGPGGGQPQHFGDGTRLSIL.

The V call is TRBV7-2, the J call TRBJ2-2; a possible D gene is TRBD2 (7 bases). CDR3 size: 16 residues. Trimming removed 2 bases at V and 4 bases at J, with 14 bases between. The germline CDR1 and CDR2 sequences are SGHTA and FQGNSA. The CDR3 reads CASSLSWGGGTGELFF. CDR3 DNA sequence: TGTGCCAGCAGCTTAAGTTGGGGGGGCGGCACCGGGGAGCTGTTTTTT.

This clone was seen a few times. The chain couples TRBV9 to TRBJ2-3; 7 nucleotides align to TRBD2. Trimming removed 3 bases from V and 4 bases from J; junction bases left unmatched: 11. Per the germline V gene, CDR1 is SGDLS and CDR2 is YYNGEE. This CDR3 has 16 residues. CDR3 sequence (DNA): TGTGCCAGCAGCGGTTTAACCCCTCGGGGGGCAGATACGCAGTATTTT. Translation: CASSGLTPRGADTQYF.

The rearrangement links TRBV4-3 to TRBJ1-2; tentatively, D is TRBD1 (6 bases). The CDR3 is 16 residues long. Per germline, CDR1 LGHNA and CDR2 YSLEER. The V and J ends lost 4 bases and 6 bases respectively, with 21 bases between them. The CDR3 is CASSRGLRGDGNGYTF. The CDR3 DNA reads TGCGCCAGCAGCCGAGGGCTCAGGGGAGACGGTAATGGCTACACCTTC.

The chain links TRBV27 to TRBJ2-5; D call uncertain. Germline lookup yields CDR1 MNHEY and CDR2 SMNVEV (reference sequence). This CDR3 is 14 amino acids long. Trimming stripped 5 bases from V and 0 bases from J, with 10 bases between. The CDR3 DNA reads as TGTGCCAGCAGTAAATACAGCAACCAAGAGACCCAGTACTTC. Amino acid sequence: CASSKYSNQETQYF.

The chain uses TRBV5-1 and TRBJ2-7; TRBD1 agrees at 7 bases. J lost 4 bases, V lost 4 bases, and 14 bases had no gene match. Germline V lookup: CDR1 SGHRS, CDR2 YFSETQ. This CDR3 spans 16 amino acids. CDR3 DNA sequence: TGCGCCAGCAGCCGGGGCGCTCCGGGACAGAATTACGAGCAGTACTTC. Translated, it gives CASSRGAPGQNYEQYF.

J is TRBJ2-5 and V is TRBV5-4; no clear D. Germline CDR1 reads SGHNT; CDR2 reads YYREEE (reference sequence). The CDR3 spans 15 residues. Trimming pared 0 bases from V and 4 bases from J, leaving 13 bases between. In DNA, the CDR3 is TGTGCCAGCAGCTTGGCCGGGTTGGACCGAGAGACCCAGTACTTC. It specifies CASSLAGLDRETQYF.

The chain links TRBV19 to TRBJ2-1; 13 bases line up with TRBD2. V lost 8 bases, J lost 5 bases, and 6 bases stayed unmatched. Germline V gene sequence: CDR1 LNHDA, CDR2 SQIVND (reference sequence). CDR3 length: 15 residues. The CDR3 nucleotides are TGTGCCAGTCAGACTAGCGGGGGGCCCCACAATGAGCAGTTCTTC. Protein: CASQTSGGPHNEQFF.

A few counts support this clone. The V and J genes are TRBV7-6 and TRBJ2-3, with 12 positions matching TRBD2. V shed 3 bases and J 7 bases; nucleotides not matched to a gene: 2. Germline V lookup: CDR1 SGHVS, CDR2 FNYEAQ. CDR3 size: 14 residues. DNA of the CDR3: TGTGCCAGCAGCTTGGGACTAGCGGGCTATACGCAGTATTTT. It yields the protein CASSLGLAGYTQYF.

Here the CDR3 reads CSVMEGTGSQPQHF. Written as DNA, the CDR3 is TGCAGCGTTATGGAGGGGACAGGGAGTCAGCCCCAGCATTTT. V is TRBV29-1 and J is TRBJ1-5; 9 bases are a match to TRBD1. The length of the CDR3 is 14 residues. V was clipped by 5 bases and J by 6 bases; unmatched bases: 8. CDR1 SQVTM and CDR2 ANQGSEA come from the germline V gene.

The DNA for the CDR3 is TGCGCCAGCAGCGTGGGACAAACAATCCAAGAGACCCAGTACTTC. Translation: CASSVGQTIQETQYF. The J gene is TRBJ2-5, the V gene TRBV5-1; D possibly corresponds to TRBD1 (6 bases). The CDR3 has 15 amino acids. Trimming pared 4 bases from V and 1 base from J, leaving 14 bases between. Germline V gene lookup returns CDR1 SGHRS and CDR2 YFSETQ.

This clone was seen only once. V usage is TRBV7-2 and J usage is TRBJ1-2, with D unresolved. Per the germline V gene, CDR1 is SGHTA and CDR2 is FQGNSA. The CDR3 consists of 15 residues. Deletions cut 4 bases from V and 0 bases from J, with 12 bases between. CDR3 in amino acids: CASSSWTDANYGYTF. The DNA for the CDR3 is TGTGCCAGCAGCTCCTGGACGGATGCTAACTATGGCTACACCTTC.

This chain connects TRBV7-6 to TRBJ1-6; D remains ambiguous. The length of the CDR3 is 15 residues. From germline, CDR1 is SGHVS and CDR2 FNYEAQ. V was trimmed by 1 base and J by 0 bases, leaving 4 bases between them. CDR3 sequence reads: CASSLVSSYNSPLHF. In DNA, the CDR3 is TGTGCCAGCAGCTTAGTAAGCTCCTATAATTCACCCCTCCACTTT. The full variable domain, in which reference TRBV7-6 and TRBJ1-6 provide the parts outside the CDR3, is GAGVSQSPRYKVTKRGQDVALRCDPISGHVSLYWYRQALGQGPEFLTYFNYEAQQDKSGLPNDRFSAERPEGSISTLTIQRTEQRDSAMYRCASSLVSSYNSPLHFGNGTRLTVT.

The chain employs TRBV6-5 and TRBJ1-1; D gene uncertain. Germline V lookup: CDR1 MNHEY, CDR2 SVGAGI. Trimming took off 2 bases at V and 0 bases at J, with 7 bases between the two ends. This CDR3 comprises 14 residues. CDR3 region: CASSYTRLNTEAFF. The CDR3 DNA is TGTGCCAGCAGTTACACTCGCCTGAACACTGAAGCTTTCTTT.

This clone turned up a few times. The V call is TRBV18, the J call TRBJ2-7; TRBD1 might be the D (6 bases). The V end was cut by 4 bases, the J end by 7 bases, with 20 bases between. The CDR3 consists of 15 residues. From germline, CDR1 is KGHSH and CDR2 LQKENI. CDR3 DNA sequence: TGTGCCAGCTCACGAACCCCGGGACAAGGCAAGGAGCAGTACTTC. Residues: CASSRTPGQGKEQYF. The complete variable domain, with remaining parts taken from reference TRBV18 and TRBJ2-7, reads NAGVMQNPRHLVRRRGQEARLRCSPMKGHSHVYWYRQLPEEGLKFMVYLQKENIIDESGMPKERFSAEFPKEGPSILRIQQVVRGDSAAYFCASSRTPGQGKEQYFGPGTRLTVT.

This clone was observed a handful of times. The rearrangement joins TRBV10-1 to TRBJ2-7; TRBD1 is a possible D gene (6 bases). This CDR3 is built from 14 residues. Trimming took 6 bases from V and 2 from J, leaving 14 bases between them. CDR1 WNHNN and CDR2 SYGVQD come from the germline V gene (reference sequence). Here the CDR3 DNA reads TGCGCCAGCAGCCCCGGGACATCGGCCTACGAGCAGTACTTC. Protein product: CASSPGTSAYEQYF.